This T cell receptor beta chain is from a study of T cells expressing NK-cell markers. CDR1 DFQATT and CDR2 SNEGSKA come from the germline V gene (reference sequence). CDR3 length: 13 amino acids. TCRdb reanalyzed the 5' RACE reads, giving one entry per CDR3 protein sequence and no DNA. The sample table sets out fewer than 300,000 distinct CDR3 sequences. The sequenced material came from blood T cells: a sorted CD56 or NKG2C T cell subset, CD4+ or CD8+ T cells, or bulk PBMC T cells (not recorded which). This sequence originates from a woman aged 18 to 75 in good health. The chain joins TRBV20-1 to TRBJ2-5; the D gene TCRdb calls, TRBD2, cannot be checked with no DNA. The CDR3 loop is CSALRLGVETQYF.